The rows below give T cell receptor beta chains drawn from one sample of a study of technical replicates of blood from a few donors. Clones were read by immunoSEQ multiplex PCR, and TCRdb kept only the in-frame ones, dropping some. The sample includes around 64,000 clones, roughly 95% of them seen just once. Source material: PBMCs. The receptor set was obtained from a human donor in good health. Some clones in this sample may be carry-over from other donors' samples. The CDR3 runs from the conserved cysteine through the conserved F or W. A D gene is named only where the DNA matches it firmly. The size field is filled for only some rows; it gives once, few, many or a size class.

NA	TRBJ2-7	TRBV18	NA	CASSPGGTGPYEQYF	TGTGCCAGCTCACCGGGGGGTACGGGACCCTACGAGCAGTACTTC
NA	TRBJ2-7	TRBV6-6	NA	CASSYSTQGVYEQYF	TGTGCCAGCAGTTACTCGACGCAGGGCGTCTACGAGCAGTACTTC
NA	TRBJ1-6	TRBV27	NA	CASSPESYNSPLHF	TGTGCCAGCAGTCCCGAGAGCTATAATTCACCCCTCCACTTT
NA	TRBJ2-7	TRBV2	TRBD2	CASSGGRTYEQYF	TGTGCCAGCTCCGGGGGGAGAACCTACGAGCAGTACTTC
few	TRBJ1-1	TRBV30	NA	CAWGRGRDTEAFF	TGTGCCTGGGGGCGAGGGCGGGACACTGAAGCTTTCTTT
medium-sized	TRBJ2-1	TRBV2	TRBD2	CASSEGGGSWQFF	TGTGCCAGCAGTGAAGGGGGGGGAAGTTGGCAGTTCTTC
NA	TRBJ2-2	TRBV5-1	TRBD1	CATRTGVDTGELFF	TGCGCCACCAGGACAGGGGTGGACACCGGGGAGCTGTTTTTT
NA	TRBJ1-3	TRBV7-2	NA	CASSLSVFSGNTIYF	TGTGCCAGCAGCTTATCAGTATTCTCTGGAAACACCATATATTTT
NA	TRBJ2-7	TRBV11-2	TRBD2	CASRSPSGTRSYEQYF	TGTGCCAGCAGATCTCCTAGCGGGACCCGCTCCTACGAGCAGTACTTC
NA	TRBJ2-7	TRBV4-1	TRBD1	CASSQAGTGDYEQYF	TGCGCCAGCAGCCAAGCCGGGACAGGGGACTACGAGCAGTACTTC
NA	TRBJ1-5	TRBV28	NA	CASTVAPWGNQPQHF	TGTGCCAGCACCGTAGCGCCCTGGGGCAATCAGCCCCAGCATTTT
NA	TRBJ2-7	TRBV6-5	NA	CASSRQESYEQYF	TGTGCCAGCAGTCGACAGGAATCCTACGAGCAGTACTTC
NA	TRBJ2-1	TRBV19	NA	CASSIDLGYGNEQFF	TGTGCCAGTAGTATAGATCTAGGATACGGCAATGAGCAGTTCTTC
NA	TRBJ2-2	TRBV7-8	TRBD1	CASSRGRTGAGTGELFF	TGTGCCAGCAGCCGCGGAAGGACAGGGGCCGGCACCGGGGAGCTGTTTTTT
NA	TRBJ2-4	TRBV13	TRBD1	CASSASTGAKNIQYF	TGTGCCAGCAGCGCCTCGACAGGGGCCAAAAACATTCAGTACTTC
few	TRBJ1-5	TRBV6-1	NA	CASSERRGNQPQHF	TGTGCCAGCAGTGAAAGGCGGGGAAATCAGCCCCAGCATTTT
NA	TRBJ1-1	TRBV5-1	NA	CASSQDPGGNTEAFF	TGCGCCAGCAGTCAGGACCCGGGGGGGAACACTGAAGCTTTCTTT
NA	TRBJ2-5	TRBV5-4	NA	CASSFGGAETQYF	TGTGCCAGCAGCTTCGGGGGTGCGGAGACCCAGTACTTC
once	TRBJ1-2	TRBV4-3	TRBD1	CASSQTEQGANYGYTF	TGCGCCAGCAGCCAAACGGAACAGGGGGCTAACTATGGCTACACCTTC
NA	TRBJ1-1	TRBV6-5	NA	CASSYSYTANTEAFF	TGTGCCAGCAGTTACAGTTACACCGCAAACACTGAAGCTTTCTTT
NA	TRBJ1-5	TRBV5-1	TRBD1	CASSRTGNSNQPQHF	TGCGCCAGCAGCCGGACAGGGAATAGCAATCAGCCCCAGCATTTT
NA	TRBJ2-3	TRBV7-7	TRBD2	CASSQGLAGGRTDTQYF	TGTGCCAGCAGCCAAGGACTAGCGGGGGGGCGGACAGATACGCAGTATTTT
NA	TRBJ2-1	TRBV7-9	NA	CASSLGLNNEQFF	TGTGCCAGCAGCTTAGGGCTTAACAATGAGCAGTTCTTC
NA	TRBJ2-1	TRBV18	NA	CASSPSDRSQFF	TGTGCCAGCTCACCAAGTGATAGAAGCCAGTTCTTC
few	TRBJ1-1	TRBV30	NA	CAWSPFTGNTEAFF	TGTGCCTGGAGTCCATTTACAGGGAACACTGAAGCTTTCTTT
once	TRBJ2-3	TRBV29-1	TRBD2	CSVDGTSGGTDTQYF	TGCAGCGTTGACGGGACTAGCGGAGGCACAGATACGCAGTATTTT
NA	TRBJ2-2	TRBV7-2	NA	CASSSQTNTGELFF	TGTGCCAGCAGCTCCCAGACGAACACCGGGGAGCTGTTTTTT
NA	TRBJ1-2	TRBV19	NA	CASSSQVAGGYTF	TGTGCCAGTAGTAGTCAAGTCGCGGGAGGCTACACCTTC
few	TRBJ2-7	TRBV6-6	NA	CASSIGGRFEQYF	TGTGCCAGCAGCATTGGAGGGCGTTTCGAGCAGTACTTC
NA	TRBJ2-7	TRBV20-1	TRBD2	CSAALAGEQYF	TGCAGTGCGGCACTAGCGGGAGAGCAGTACTTC
NA	TRBJ2-7	TRBV13	NA	CASSLGRDLPYEQYF	TGTGCCAGCAGCTTAGGACGGGACTTACCCTACGAGCAGTACTTC
NA	TRBJ2-1	TRBV11-2	NA	CASSLVNNEQFF	TGTGCCAGCAGCTTAGTCAACAATGAGCAGTTCTTC
NA	TRBJ1-1	TRBV27	NA	CASIGGGTEAFF	TGTGCCAGCATTGGGGGCGGGACTGAAGCTTTCTTT
NA	TRBJ2-7	TRBV7-3	TRBD2	CAGRASGTYEQYF	TGTGCCGGCAGGGCTAGCGGGACCTACGAGCAGTACTTC
NA	TRBJ2-7	TRBV7-2	TRBD1	CASSPYWTGSYEQYF	TGTGCCAGCAGCCCCTACTGGACAGGAAGTTACGAGCAGTACTTC
NA	TRBJ1-3	TRBV5-1	NA	CASRITGGPGNTIYF	TGCGCCAGCAGGATTACGGGGGGACCCGGAAACACCATATATTTT
NA	TRBJ1-2	TRBV2	NA	CASSEGQSNYGYTF	TGTGCCAGCAGTGAAGGCCAGTCTAACTATGGCTACACCTTC
NA	TRBJ2-1	TRBV11-2	TRBD2	CASSPTGGLRYYNEQFF	TGTGCCAGCAGTCCGACGGGGGGACTCAGATATTACAATGAGCAGTTCTTC
NA	TRBJ2-3	TRBV23-1	TRBD1	CASSQPGQGVADTQYF	TGCGCCAGCAGTCAACCGGGACAGGGTGTTGCAGATACGCAGTATTTT
NA	TRBJ1-4	TRBV7-9	NA	CASSLQRSTNEKLFF	TGTGCCAGCAGCTTACAGCGATCAACTAATGAAAAACTGTTTTTT
NA	TRBJ2-1	TRBV6-1	TRBD1	CASSGTANEQFF	TGTGCCAGCTCGGGGACAGCTAATGAGCAGTTCTTC
NA	TRBJ2-3	TRBV10-3	TRBD2	CAISEGSSGGLTDTQYF	TGTGCCATCAGTGAAGGTTCTAGCGGGGGCCTCACAGATACGCAGTATTTT
NA	TRBJ2-1	TRBV2	TRBD2	CASSEALGLAEQFF	TGTGCCAGCAGTGAAGCGCTTGGACTAGCTGAGCAGTTCTTC
NA	TRBJ2-3	TRBV5-4	NA	CASSRPGGRADTQYF	TGTGCCAGCAGCCGTCCCGGAGGAAGGGCAGATACGCAGTATTTT
NA	TRBJ2-7	TRBV7-8	TRBD2	CASSISGRADEQYF	TGTGCCAGCAGCATTAGCGGGAGGGCCGACGAGCAGTACTTC
NA	TRBJ2-7	TRBV27	NA	CASSQAWAGEQYF	TGTGCCAGCAGCCAAGCTTGGGCGGGCGAGCAGTACTTC
NA	TRBJ1-1	TRBV11-3	NA	CASSLGGQPSEAFF	TGTGCCAGCAGCTTAGGTGGGCAGCCATCTGAAGCTTTCTTT
NA	TRBJ2-3	TRBV25-1	TRBD2	CASSESHSSSGTDTQYF	TGTGCCAGCAGTGAATCCCACTCATCTAGCGGGACAGATACGCAGTATTTT
NA	TRBJ1-5	TRBV19	NA	CASSPEQRQVGNQPQHF	TGTGCCAGTAGCCCTGAACAGAGACAGGTGGGCAATCAGCCCCAGCATTTT
once	TRBJ1-2	TRBV7-2	NA	CASSLDSGVHGYTF	TGTGCCAGCAGCCTGGACTCGGGGGTCCATGGCTACACCTTC
once	TRBJ1-2	TRBV28	NA	CASSSPQGYGYTF	TGTGCCAGCAGTTCGCCCCAGGGCTATGGCTACACCTTC
NA	TRBJ1-2	TRBV14	TRBD1	CASRGDRENYGYTF	TGTGCCAGCAGAGGGGACAGGGAAAACTATGGCTACACCTTC
NA	TRBJ2-6	TRBV5-6	NA	CASSRYGPGANVLTF	TGTGCCAGCAGCCGCTATGGGCCTGGGGCCAACGTCCTGACTTTC
NA	TRBJ2-5	TRBV11-3	TRBD2	CASSSGGSAETQYF	TGTGCCAGCAGCTCGGGGGGTAGCGCAGAGACCCAGTACTTC
NA	TRBJ2-3	TRBV7-6	NA	CASSSNLVDTQYF	TGTGCCAGCAGCTCCAACCTAGTAGATACGCAGTATTTT
NA	TRBJ2-5	TRBV7-9	NA	CASSKTRTETQYF	TGTGCCAGCAGCAAAACAAGAACGGAGACCCAGTACTTC
once	TRBJ2-2	TRBV7-2	TRBD2	CASMRTSGGRGIGELFF	TGTGCCAGCATGCGGACTAGCGGGGGCCGGGGAATCGGGGAGCTGTTTTTT
NA	TRBJ2-7	TRBV5-4	NA	CASSFGGPGGYEQYF	TGTGCCAGCAGCTTCGGGGGACCGGGTGGCTACGAGCAGTACTTC